This T cell receptor beta chain was recovered during a study of spatial heterogeneity in lung cancer. The CDR3 runs to 13 residues. Trimming shortened V by 6 bases and J by 1 base, and 8 bases separated the two germline ends. Germline V gene lookup returns CDR1 KGHDR and CDR2 SFDVKD. This clonotype was observed many times. The antigen is not known. General study points: Expanded intratumoral alpha and beta TCR counts tracked tumor mutation counts. There was tracking of ubiquitous and regional nonsynonymous mutations by the respective counts of ubiquitous and regional expanded TCRs.

Time point denoted: sample taken at primary tumor resection. The authors sequenced whole RNA from tumor, nontumor lung or frozen PBMC without sorting. MiXCR, applied by TCRdb to the 5' RACE reads, yields one record per CDR3 protein. The sample includes 9,000 or so distinct CDR3 sequences, roughly 2.8% of them seen just once. The clonotype was recovered from a male donor with early-stage non-small cell lung cancer. The source was lung tumor tissue, collected at surgery. This chain joins TRBV24-1 and TRBJ1-2; maybe TRBD1 (5 bases). CDR3 sequence: CATSRGDNYGYTF. The CDR3 DNA follows: TGTGCCACCAGTAGAGGGGATAACTATGGCTACACCTTC.